This entry lists 5 T cell receptor beta chains sequenced from one sample in a study of CD8 T cells in ankylosing spondylitis. TCRdb independently ran MiXCR on the 5' RACE reads; one entry per CDR3 protein. This table has hundreds of thousands of distinct CDR3 sequences, about 16% appearing once. Antigen specificity for these receptors is unknown. Study outcomes and limitations: Several highly homologous variants formed a TCR beta motif that appeared characteristic of ankylosing spondylitis blood.

Source material: blood, either unsorted or a sorted T cell fraction (not recorded which). These receptors all stem from a male donor with ankylosing spondylitis.

This clonotype has a handful of counts. The V and J genes are TRBV5-5 and TRBJ2-7; 9 bases are shared with TRBD1. The ends lost 4 bases at V and 4 bases at J; junction bases unmatched: 9. The CDR3 loop spans 15 amino acids. In germline, CDR1 is SGHKS, CDR2 YYEKEE (reference sequence). CDR3 in DNA: TGTGCCAGCAGCACGACGGGACAGGGAGTTTACGAGCAGTACTTC. This encodes CASSTTGQGVYEQYF.

V and J are TRBV7-6 and TRBJ2-3, with a weak D call TRBD2 (6 bases). Trimming removed 5 bases from V and 2 bases from J, with 14 bases in between. There are 15 residues in the CDR3. The germline CDR1 and CDR2 sequences are SGHVS and FNYEAQ. The CDR3 is CASSIGAGLTDTQYF. The CDR3 nucleotides are TGTGCCAGCAGCATCGGAGCGGGTCTCACAGATACGCAGTATTTT.

In this sample, this clonotype turned up many times. The chain couples TRBV4-3 to TRBJ2-7; TRBD1 aligns across 9 bases. Germline lookup yields CDR1 LGHNA and CDR2 YSLEER. The V and J ends lost 0 bases and 5 bases, in that order; junction bases with no gene match: 5. The CDR3 sequence is 15 residues long. CDR3 in amino acids: CASSQDGQGHDEQYF. DNA of the CDR3: TGCGCCAGCAGCCAAGATGGACAGGGGCATGACGAGCAGTACTTC.

The gene calls are TRBV20-1 and TRBJ2-7, with 10 bases that match TRBD2. CDR3 length: 16 amino acids. Unmatched junction bases numbered 8, after V lost 0 bases and J lost 3 bases. Germline-derived CDR1 and CDR2 are DFQATT and SNEGSKA (reference sequence). The CDR3 region is CSARDLGSGGLYEQYF. CDR3 coding DNA: TGCAGTGCTAGAGATCTCGGTAGCGGGGGGCTCTACGAGCAGTACTTC.

This clonotype turned up a few times. The gene calls are TRBV9 and TRBJ2-2, with D possibly being TRBD2 (5 bases). Trimming cost V 3 bases and J 3 bases, with 9 bases left between them. This CDR3 is built from 14 residues. Germline lookup yields CDR1 SGDLS and CDR2 YYNGEE. The CDR3 protein is CASSAAEHTGELFF. CDR3 in DNA: TGTGCCAGCAGCGCAGCGGAGCACACCGGGGAGCTGTTTTTT.